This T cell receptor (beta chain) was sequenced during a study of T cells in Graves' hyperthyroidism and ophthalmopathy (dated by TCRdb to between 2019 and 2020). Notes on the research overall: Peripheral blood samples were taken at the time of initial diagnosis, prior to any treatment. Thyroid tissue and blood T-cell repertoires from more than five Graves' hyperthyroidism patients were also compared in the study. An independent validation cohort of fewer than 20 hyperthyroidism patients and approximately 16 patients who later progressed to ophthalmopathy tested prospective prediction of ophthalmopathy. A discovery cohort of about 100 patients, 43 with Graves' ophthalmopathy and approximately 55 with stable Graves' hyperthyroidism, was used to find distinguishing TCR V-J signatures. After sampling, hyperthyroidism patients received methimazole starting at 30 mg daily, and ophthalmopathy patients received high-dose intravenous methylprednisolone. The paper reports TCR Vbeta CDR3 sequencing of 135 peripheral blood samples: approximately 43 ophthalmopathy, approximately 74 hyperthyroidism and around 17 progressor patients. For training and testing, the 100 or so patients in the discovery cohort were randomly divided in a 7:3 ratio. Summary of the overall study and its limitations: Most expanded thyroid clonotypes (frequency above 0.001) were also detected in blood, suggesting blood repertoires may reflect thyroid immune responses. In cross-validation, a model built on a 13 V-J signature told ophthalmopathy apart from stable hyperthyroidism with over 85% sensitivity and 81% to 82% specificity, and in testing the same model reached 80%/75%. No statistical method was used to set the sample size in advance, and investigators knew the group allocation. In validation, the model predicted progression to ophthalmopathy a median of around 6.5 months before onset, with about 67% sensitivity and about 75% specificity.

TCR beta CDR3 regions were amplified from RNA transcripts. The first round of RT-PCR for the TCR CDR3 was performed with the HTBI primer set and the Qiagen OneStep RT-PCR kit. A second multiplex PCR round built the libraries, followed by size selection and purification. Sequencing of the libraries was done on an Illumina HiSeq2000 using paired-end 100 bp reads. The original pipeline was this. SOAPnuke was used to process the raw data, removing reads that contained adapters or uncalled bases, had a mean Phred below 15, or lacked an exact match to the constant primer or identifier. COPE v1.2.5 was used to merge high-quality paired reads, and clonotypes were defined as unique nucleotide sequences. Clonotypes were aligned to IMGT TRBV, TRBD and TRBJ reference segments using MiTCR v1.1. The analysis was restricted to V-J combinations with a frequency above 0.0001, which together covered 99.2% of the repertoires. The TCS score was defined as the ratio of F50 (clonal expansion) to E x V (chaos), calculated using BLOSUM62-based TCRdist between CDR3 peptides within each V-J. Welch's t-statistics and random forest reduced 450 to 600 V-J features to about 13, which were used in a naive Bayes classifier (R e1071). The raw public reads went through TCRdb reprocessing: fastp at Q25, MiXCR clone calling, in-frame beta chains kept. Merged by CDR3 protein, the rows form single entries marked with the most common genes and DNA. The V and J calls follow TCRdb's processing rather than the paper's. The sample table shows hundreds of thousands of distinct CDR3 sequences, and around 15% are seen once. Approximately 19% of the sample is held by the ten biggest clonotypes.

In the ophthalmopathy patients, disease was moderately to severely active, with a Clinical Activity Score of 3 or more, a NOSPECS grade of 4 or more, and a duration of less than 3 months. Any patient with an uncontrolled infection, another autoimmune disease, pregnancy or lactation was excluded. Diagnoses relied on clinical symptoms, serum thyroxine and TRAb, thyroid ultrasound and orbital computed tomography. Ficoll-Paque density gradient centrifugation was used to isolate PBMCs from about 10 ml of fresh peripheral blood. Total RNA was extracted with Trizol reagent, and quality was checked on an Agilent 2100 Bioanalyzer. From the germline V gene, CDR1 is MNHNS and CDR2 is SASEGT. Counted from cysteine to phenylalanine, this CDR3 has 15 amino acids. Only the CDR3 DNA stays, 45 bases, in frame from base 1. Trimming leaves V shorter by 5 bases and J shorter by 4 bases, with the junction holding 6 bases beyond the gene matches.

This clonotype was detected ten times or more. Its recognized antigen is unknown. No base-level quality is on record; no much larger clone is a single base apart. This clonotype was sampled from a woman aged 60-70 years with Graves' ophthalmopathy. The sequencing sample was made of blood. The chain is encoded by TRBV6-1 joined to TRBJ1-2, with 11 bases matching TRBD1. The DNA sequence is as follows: TGTGCCAGCAGTCGGACAGGGGGCGATTCCTATGGCTACACCTTC. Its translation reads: CASSRTGGDSYGYTF.